This TCR beta chain comes out of a study of patients and donors after allogeneic stem cell transplantation. There are 11 residues in the CDR3. The germline V gene has CDR1 SQVTM and CDR2 ANQGSEA. The ends were cut back, 6 bases at V and 0 bases at J, with 6 bases in the middle. TCRdb ran MiXCR on the RT-PCR reads and lists one entry per CDR3 protein. The table has 2,700 or so distinct CDR3 sequences, roughly 5.4% seen once; the top ten hold about 15%. This clonotype was recorded only once. The chain has TRBV29-1 and TRBJ2-7; D is ambiguous. Sequenced: blood, either unsorted or a sorted T cell fraction (not recorded which). This TCR derives from a human donor who was either an allogeneic HSCT recipient or a stem cell or donor lymphocyte infusion donor (not recorded which). It is not recorded whose cells these are; they may come from a transplant donor. Here the CDR3 DNA reads TGCAGCGTCGGGCCCTCCTACGAGCAGTACTTC. It encodes CSVGPSYEQYF.